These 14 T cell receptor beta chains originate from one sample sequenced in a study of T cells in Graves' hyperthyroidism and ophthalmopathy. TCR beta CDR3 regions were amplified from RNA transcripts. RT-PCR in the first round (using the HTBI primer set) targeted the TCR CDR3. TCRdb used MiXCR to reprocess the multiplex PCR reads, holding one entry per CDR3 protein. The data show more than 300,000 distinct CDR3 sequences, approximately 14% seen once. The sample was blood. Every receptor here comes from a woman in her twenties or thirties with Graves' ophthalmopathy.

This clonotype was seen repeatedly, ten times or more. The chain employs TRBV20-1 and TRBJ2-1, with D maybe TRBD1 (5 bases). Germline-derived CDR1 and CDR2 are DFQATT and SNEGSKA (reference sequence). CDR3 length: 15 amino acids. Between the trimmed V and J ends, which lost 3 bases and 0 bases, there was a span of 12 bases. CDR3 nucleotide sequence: TGCAGTGCTAGGGTAGACAGCAGCTCCTACAATGAGCAGTTCTTC. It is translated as CSARVDSSSYNEQFF.

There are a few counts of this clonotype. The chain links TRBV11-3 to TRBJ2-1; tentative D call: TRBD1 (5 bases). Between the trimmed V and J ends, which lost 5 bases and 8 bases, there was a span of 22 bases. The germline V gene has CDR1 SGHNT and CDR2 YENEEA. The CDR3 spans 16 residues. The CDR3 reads CASSPAGWSAEDEQFF. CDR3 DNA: TGTGCCAGCAGCCCCGCAGGGTGGAGCGCCGAGGATGAGCAGTTCTTC.

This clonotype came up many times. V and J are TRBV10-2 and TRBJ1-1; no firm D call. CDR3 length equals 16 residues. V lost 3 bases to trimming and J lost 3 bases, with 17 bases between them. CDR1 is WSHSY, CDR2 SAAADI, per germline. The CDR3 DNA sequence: TGCGCCAGCAGTGATCCTCGCGGCCCTCACTACACTGAAGCTTTCTTT. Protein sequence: CASSDPRGPHYTEAFF.

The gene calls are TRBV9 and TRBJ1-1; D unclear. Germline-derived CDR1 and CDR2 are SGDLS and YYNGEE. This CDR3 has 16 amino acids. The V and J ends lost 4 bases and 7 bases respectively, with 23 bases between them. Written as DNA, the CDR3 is TGTGCCAGCAGCCCCAGCCCGTGGCCAAGCCACTTTGAAGCTTTCTTT. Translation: CASSPSPWPSHFEAFF. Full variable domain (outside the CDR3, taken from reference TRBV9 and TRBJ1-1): DSGVTQTPKHLITATGQRVTLRCSPRSGDLSVYWYQQSLDQGLQFLIQYYNGEERAKGNILERFSAQQFPDLHSELNLSSLELGDSALYFCASSPSPWPSHFEAFFGQGTRLTVV.

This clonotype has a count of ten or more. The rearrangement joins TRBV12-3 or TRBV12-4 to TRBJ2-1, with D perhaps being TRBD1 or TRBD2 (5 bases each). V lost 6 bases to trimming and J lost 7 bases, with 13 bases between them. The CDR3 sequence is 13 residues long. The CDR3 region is CASRAGTGNEQFF. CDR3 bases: TGTGCCAGCAGAGCCGGGACCGGGAATGAGCAGTTCTTC.

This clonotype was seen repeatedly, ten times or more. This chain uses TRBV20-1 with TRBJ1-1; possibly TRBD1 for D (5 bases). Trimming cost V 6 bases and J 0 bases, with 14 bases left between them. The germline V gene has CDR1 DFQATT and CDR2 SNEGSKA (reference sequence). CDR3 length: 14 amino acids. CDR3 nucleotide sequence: TGCAGTGCGCACTCCGGGACGGTGAACACTGAAGCTTTCTTT. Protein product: CSAHSGTVNTEAFF.

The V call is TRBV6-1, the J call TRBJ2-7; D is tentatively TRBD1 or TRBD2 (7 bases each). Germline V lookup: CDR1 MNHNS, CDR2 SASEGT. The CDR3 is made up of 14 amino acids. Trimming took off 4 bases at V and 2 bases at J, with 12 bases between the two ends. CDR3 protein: CASSVQGGTYEQYF. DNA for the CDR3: TGTGCCAGCAGTGTCCAGGGGGGGACCTACGAGCAGTACTTC.

DNA of the CDR3: TGCGCCAGCAGCTCGGGGGGACGCCGGGGGGATAGAAACATTCAGTACTTC. It yields the protein CASSSGGRRGDRNIQYF. This sequence joins TRBV5-1 and TRBJ2-4, with TRBD2 matching over 7 bases. Trimming took 3 bases from V and 6 from J; bases not matched to a gene: 15. This CDR3 comprises 17 residues. The V gene's germline CDR1 is SGHRS and CDR2 YFSETQ.

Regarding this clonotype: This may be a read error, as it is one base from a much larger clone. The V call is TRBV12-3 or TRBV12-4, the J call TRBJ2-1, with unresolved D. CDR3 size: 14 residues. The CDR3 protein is CAGSLLDSYNEQFF. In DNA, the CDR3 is TGTGCCGGCAGTTTGTTGGACTCCTACAATGAGCAGTTCTTC.

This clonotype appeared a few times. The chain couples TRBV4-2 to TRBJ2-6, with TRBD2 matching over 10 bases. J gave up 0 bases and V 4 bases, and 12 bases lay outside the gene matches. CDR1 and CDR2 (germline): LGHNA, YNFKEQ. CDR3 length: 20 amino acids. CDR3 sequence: CASSPFLRTSGISGANVLTF. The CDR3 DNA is TGTGCCAGCAGCCCCTTCTTAAGGACTAGCGGAATCTCTGGGGCCAACGTCCTGACTTTC.

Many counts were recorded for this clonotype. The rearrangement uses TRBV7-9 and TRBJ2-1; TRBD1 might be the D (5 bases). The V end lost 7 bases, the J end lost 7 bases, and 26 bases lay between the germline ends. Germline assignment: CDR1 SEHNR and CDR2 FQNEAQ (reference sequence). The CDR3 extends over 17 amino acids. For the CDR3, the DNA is TGTGCCAGCACCGCCTACCAGTGGGGCCGCGAGAGAAATGAGCAGTTCTTC. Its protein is CASTAYQWGRERNEQFF.

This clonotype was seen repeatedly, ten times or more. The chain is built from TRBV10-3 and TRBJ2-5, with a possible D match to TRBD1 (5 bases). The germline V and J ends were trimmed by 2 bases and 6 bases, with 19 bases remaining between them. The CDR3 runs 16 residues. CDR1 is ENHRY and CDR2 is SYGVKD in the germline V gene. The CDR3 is CAISEPATDLGKTQYF. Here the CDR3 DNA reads TGTGCCATCAGTGAGCCGGCGACAGATCTAGGAAAGACCCAGTACTTC.

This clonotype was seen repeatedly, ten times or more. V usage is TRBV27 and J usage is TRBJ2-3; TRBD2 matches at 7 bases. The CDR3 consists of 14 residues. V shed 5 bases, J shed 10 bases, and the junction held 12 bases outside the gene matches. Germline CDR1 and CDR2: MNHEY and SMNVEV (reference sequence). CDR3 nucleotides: TGTGCCAGCAGTCCTCGACTAGCTGCCGGGTCGCAGTATTTT. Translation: CASSPRLAAGSQYF.

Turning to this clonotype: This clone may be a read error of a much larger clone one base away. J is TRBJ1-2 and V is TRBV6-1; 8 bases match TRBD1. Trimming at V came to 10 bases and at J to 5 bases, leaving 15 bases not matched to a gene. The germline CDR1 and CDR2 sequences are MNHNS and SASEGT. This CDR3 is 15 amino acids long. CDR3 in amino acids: CATYHRQGQTYGYTF. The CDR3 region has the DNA TGTGCCACCTACCACCGACAGGGGCAAACGTATGGCTACACCTTC.